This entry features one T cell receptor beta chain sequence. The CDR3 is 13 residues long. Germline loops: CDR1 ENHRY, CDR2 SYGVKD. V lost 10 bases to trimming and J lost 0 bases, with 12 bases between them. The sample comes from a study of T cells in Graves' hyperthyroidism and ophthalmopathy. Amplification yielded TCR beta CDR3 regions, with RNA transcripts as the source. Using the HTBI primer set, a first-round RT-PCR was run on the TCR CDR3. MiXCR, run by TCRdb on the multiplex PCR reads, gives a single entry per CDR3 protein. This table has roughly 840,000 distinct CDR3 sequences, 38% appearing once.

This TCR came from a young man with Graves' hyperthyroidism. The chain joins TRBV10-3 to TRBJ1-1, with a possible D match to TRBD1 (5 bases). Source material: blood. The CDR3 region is CATGTYMNTEAFF. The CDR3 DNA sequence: TGTGCCACCGGGACCTATATGAACACTGAAGCTTTCTTT.